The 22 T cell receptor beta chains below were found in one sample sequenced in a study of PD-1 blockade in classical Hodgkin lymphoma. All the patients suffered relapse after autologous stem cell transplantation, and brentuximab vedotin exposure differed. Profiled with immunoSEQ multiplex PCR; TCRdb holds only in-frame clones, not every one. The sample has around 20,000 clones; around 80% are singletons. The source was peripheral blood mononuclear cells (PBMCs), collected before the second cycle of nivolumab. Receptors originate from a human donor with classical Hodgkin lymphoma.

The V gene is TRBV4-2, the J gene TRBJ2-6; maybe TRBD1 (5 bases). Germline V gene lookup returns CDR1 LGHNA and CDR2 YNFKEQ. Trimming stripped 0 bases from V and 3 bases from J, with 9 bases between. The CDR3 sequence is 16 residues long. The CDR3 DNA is TGTGCCAGCAGCCAAGATAGGGGTGGTGGGGCCAACGTCCTGACTTTC. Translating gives CASSQDRGGGANVLTF.

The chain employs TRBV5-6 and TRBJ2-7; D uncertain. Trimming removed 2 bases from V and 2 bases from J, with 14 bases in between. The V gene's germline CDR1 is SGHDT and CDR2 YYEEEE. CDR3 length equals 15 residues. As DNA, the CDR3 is TGTGCCAGCAGCTTTATCTCGGCCGCGACCTACGAGCAGTACTTC. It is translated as CASSFISAATYEQYF.

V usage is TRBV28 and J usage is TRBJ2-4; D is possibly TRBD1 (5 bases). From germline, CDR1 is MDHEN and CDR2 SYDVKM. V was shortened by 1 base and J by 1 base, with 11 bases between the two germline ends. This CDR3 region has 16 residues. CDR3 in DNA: TGTGCCAGCAGTTTATCCCACAGGCTCGCCAAAAACATTCAGTACTTC. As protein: CASSLSHRLAKNIQYF.

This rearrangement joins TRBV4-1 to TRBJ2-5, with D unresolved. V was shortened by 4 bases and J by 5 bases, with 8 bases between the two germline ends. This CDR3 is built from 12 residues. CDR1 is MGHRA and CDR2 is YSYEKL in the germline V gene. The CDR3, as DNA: TGCGCCAGCAGCCGACCGGGTGAGACCCAGTACTTC. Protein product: CASSRPGETQYF.

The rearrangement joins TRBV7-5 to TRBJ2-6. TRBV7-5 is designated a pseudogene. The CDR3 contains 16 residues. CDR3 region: CASSPPGAVGANVLTF. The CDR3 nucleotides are TGTGCCAGCAGCCCACCGGGGGCAGTGGGGGCCAACGTCCTGACTTTC.

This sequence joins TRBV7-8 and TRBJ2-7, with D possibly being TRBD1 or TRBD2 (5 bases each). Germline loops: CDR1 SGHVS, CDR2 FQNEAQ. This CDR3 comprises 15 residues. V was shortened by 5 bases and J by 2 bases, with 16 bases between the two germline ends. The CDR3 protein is CASSPEGWGPYEQYF. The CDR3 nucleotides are TGTGCCAGCAGCCCTGAGGGGTGGGGCCCCTACGAGCAGTACTTC.

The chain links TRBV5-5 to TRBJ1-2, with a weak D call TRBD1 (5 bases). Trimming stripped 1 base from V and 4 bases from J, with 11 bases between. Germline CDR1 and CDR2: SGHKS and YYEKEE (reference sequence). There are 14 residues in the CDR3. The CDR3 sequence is CASSLTGSRYGYTF. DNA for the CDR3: TGTGCCAGCAGCTTGACAGGATCTCGCTATGGCTACACCTTC. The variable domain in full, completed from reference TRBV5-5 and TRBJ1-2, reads DAGVTQSPTHLIKTRGQQVTLRCSPISGHKSVSWYQQVLGQGPQFIFQYYEKEERGRGNFPDRFSARQFPNYSSELNVNALLLGDSALYLCASSLTGSRYGYTFGSGTRLTVV.

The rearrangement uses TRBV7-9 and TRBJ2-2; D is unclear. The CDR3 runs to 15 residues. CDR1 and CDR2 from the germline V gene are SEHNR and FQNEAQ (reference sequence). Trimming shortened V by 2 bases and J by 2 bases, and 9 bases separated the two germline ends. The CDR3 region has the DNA TGTGCCAGCAGCTTATTTGGCAGAAACACCGGGGAGCTGTTTTTT. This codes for CASSLFGRNTGELFF.

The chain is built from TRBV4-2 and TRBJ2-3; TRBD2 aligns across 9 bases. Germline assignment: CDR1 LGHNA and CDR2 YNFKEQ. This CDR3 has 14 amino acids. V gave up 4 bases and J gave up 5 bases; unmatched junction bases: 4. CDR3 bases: TGTGCCAGCAGCCCTAGCGGGGCGGGAGATACGCAGTATTTT. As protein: CASSPSGAGDTQYF.

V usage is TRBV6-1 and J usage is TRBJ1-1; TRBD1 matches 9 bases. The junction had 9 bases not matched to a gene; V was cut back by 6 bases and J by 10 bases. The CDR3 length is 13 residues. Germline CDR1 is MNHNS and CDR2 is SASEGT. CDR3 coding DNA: TGTGCCAGCAGATTACAGGGGGCCCCGGGAGCTTTCTTT. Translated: CASRLQGAPGAFF.

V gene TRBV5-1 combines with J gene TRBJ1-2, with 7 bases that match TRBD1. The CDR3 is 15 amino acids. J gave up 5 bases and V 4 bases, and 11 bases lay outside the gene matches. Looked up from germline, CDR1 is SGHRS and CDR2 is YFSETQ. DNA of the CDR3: TGCGCCAGCAGCCAAATACCGGGACAGAAATATGGCTACACCTTC. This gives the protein CASSQIPGQKYGYTF.

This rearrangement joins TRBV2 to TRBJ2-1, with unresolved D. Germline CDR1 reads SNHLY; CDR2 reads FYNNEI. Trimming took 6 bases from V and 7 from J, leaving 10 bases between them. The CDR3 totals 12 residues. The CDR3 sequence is CASRTSANEQFF. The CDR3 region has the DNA TGTGCCAGCAGGACATCGGCGAATGAGCAGTTCTTC.

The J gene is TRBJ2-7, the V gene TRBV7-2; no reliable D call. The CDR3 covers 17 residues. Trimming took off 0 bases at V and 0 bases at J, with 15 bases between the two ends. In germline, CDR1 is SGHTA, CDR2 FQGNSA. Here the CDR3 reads CASSLATATARSYEQYF. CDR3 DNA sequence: TGTGCCAGCAGCTTAGCCACAGCAACGGCCCGCTCCTACGAGCAGTACTTC.

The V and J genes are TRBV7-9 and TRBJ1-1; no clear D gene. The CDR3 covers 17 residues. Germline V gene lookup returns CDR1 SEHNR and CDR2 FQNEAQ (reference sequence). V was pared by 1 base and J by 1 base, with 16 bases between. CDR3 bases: TGTGCCAGCAGCTTAGTTGGCCGATGGCTGACGAACACTGAAGCTTTCTTT. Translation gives CASSLVGRWLTNTEAFF.

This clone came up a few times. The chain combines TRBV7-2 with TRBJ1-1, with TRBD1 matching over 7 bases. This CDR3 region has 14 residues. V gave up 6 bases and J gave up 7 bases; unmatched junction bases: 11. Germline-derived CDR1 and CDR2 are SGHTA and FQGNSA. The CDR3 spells CASRHTGEGGEAFF. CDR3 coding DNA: TGTGCCAGCAGACATACAGGGGAGGGAGGTGAAGCTTTCTTT.

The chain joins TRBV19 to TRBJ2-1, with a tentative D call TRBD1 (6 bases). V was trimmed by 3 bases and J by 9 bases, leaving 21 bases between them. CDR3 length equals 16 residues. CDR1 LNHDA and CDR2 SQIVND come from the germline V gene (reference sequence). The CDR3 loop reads CASSILGGQSSSEQFF. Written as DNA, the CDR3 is TGTGCCAGTAGTATTCTAGGCGGACAGAGCTCGTCTGAGCAGTTCTTC.

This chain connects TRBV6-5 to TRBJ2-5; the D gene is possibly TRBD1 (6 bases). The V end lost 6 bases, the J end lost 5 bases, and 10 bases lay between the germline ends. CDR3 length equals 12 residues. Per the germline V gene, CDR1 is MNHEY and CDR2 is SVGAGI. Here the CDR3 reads CASSRGRETQYF. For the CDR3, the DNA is TGTGCCAGCAGCAGGGGCAGGGAGACCCAGTACTTC.

The CDR3 DNA is TGTGCCAGCAGCCGAAGTTACCAAGAGACCCAGTACTTC. Residues: CASSRSYQETQYF. The rearrangement joins TRBV7-2 to TRBJ2-5; D unresolved. This CDR3 contains 13 residues. Trimming took 5 bases from V and 0 from J, leaving 7 bases between them. Looked up from germline, CDR1 is SGHTA and CDR2 is FQGNSA.

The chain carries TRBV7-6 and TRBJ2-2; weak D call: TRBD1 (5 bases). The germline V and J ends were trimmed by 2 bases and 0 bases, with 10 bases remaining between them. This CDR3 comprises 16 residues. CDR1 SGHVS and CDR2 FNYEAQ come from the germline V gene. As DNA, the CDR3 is TGTGCCAGCAGCTTAACCTCCAGGGCGAACACCGGGGAGCTGTTTTTT. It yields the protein CASSLTSRANTGELFF.

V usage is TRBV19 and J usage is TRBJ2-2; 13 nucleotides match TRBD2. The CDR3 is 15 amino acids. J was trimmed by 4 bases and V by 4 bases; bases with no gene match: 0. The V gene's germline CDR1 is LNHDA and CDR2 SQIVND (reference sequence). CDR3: CASSRLAGGTGELFF. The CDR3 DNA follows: TGTGCCAGTAGTAGACTAGCGGGGGGCACCGGGGAGCTGTTTTTT.

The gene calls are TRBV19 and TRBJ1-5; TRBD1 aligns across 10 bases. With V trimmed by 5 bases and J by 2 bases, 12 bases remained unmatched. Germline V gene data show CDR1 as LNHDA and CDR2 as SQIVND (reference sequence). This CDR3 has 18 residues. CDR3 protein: CASSSSGTGAGGNQPQHF. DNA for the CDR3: TGTGCCAGTAGTTCCTCAGGGACAGGGGCAGGGGGCAATCAGCCCCAGCATTTT.

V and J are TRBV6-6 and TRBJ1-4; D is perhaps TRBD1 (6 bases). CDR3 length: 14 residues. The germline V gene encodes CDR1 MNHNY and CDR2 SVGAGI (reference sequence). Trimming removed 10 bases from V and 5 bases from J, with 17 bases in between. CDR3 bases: TGTGCCACAAAAGGTCGGCAGGGGAATGAAAAACTGTTTTTT. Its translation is CATKGRQGNEKLFF.